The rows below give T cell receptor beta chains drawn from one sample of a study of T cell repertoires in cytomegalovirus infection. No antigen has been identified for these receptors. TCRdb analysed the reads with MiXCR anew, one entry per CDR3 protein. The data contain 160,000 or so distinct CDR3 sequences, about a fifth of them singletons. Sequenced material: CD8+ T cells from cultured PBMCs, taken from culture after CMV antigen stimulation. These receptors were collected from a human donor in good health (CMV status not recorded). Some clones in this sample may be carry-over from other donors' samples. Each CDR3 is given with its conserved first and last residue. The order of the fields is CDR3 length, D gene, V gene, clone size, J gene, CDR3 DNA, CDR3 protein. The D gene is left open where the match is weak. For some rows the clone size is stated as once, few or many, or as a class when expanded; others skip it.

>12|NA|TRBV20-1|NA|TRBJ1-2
TGCAGTGCACCCACACGGGCCTATGGCTACACCTTC
CSAPTRAYGYTF
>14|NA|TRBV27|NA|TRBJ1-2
TGTGCCAGCAGTTTGGCCAGGGGAAGCTATGGCTACACCTTC
CASSLARGSYGYTF
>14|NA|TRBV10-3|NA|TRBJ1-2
TGTGCCATCAGTGAGCAGGGAAATAACTATGGCTACACCTTC
CAISEQGNNYGYTF
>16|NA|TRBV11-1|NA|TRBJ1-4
TGTGCCAGCAGCGGATTCTCGGACGGTTCGAGCGAAAAACTGTTTTTT
CASSGFSDGSSEKLFF
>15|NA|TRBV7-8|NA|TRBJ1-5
TGTGCCAGCAGCTTAGCGACTTTAAGCAATCAGCCCCAGCATTTT
CASSLATLSNQPQHF
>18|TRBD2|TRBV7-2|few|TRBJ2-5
TGTGCCAGCAGCTTCGGGACTAGCGGGGGGCCTTACCAAGAGACCCAGTACTTC
CASSFGTSGGPYQETQYF
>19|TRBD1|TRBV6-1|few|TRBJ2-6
TGTGCCAGCAGTGTTTTCCGGGACAGGGTCCTCTCTGGGGCCAACGTCCTGACTTTC
CASSVFRDRVLSGANVLTF
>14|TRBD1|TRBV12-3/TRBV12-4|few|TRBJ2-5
TGTGCCAGCACTTCGGGACAGCCGAAGGAGACCCAGTACTTC
CASTSGQPKETQYF
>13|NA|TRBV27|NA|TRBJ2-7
TGTGCCAGCAGCGACAGTTCCTCCTACGAGCAGTACTTC
CASSDSSSYEQYF
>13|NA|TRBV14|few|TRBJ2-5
TGTGCCAGCAGCCAAGTGAGGACCGAGACCCAGTACTTC
CASSQVRTETQYF
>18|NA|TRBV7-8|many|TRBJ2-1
TGTGCCAGCACAAGAGGGCCGGGGTTATCCTCCTCCTACAATGAGCAGTTCTTC
CASTRGPGLSSSYNEQFF
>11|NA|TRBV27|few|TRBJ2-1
TGTGCCAGCATGACGGGCGATGAGCAGTTCTTC
CASMTGDEQFF
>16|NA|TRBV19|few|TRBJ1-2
TGTGCCAGTAGTATAGATCGGGCAGGACCAGACTATGGCTACACCTTC
CASSIDRAGPDYGYTF
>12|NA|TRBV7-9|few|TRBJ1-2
TGTGCCAGCAGCGCCGACTGGGATGGCTACACCTTC
CASSADWDGYTF
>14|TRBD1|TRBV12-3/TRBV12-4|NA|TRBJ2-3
TGTGCCAGCAGTTCCGGACAGGGGTTTGATACGCAGTATTTT
CASSSGQGFDTQYF
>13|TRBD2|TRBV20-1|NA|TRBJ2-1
TGCAGTGCTAGAGGACTAGCCAGGAATGAGCAGTTCTTC
CSARGLARNEQFF
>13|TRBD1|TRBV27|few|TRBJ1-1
TGTGCCAGCAGTTTACAGGGGGCCGTTGAAGCTTTCTTT
CASSLQGAVEAFF
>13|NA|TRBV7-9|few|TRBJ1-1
TGTGCCATCTTCAAGGCGGGGAACACTGAAGCTTTCTTT
CAIFKAGNTEAFF
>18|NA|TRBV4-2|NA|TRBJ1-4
TGTGCCAGCAGCCAAGCTCCAAAGGGGCGCCGCCTTAATGAAAAACTGTTTTTT
CASSQAPKGRRLNEKLFF
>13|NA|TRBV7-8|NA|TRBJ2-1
TGTGCCAGCAGCGATCCGAACAGAGCGGAGCAGTTCTTC
CASSDPNRAEQFF
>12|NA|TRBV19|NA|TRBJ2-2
TGTGCCAGTAGTATTAGCACCGGGGAGCTGTTTTTT
CASSISTGELFF
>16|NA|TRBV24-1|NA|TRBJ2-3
TGTGCCACCAGCACCATTGAGGACAGACGCACAGATACGCAGTATTTT
CATSTIEDRRTDTQYF
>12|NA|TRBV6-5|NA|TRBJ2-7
TGTGCCATCCTCATTGGGTCGGGCGAGCAGTACTTC
CAILIGSGEQYF
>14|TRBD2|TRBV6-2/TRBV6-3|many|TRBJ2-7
TGTGCCAGCAGTTACGGCGGGGGGCCCTACGAGCAGTACTTC
CASSYGGGPYEQYF
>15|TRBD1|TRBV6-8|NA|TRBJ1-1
TGTGCCAGCAGTTTACAGGGGTTCATGAACACTGAAGCTTTCTTT
CASSLQGFMNTEAFF
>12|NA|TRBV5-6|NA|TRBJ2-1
TGTGCCAGCAGCTTGGCTGACCTTGAGCAGTTCTTC
CASSLADLEQFF
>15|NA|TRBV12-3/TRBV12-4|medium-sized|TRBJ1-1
TGTGCCAGCCCCGGGGCCCGTACTAAGGGCACTGAAGCTTTCTTT
CASPGARTKGTEAFF
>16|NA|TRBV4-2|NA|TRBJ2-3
TGTGCCAGCAGCCAAGATTGGACGGATGACCCAGATACGCAGTATTTT
CASSQDWTDDPDTQYF